The subject of this entry is one TCR beta chain. The sample originates from a study of shared clonotypes between healthy human individuals. Germline trimming cut 3 bases from V and 3 bases from J; bases unmatched to any gene: 6. Germline V gives CDR1 MDHEN, CDR2 SYDVKM. The CDR3 consists of 15 residues. An even split of each subset's genomic DNA across several immunoSEQ plates was performed. Sequencing used immunoSEQ multiplex PCR; TCRdb keeps in-frame clones, though not all of them. The sample records 2 million to 3 million clones, 90% to 95% being singletons. Sequenced sample: naive CD4+ T cells sorted from blood. As to subset: CD45RA+ positively selected. The chain recombines TRBV28 with TRBJ2-5; 8 bases are shared with TRBD1. This TCR came from a man younger than 30 in good health. The CDR3: CASSLDRVPKETQYF. CDR3 bases: TGTGCCAGCAGTTTGGACAGGGTGCCCAAAGAGACCCAGTACTTC.